This TCR beta chain stems from a study of immune evolution from preneoplasia to lung adenocarcinoma. Study-wide background: HLA loss of heterozygosity: around 6.5% AIS, approximately 15% MIA, roughly 35% ADC, none AAH.

A remark on this clone: What it binds is not known.

The CDR3 runs 19 residues. V lost 3 bases, J lost 2 bases, and 12 bases stayed unmatched. The germline gives CDR1 SGHTA, CDR2 FQGNSA. Whole-study findings and limits: Top clone frequencies peaked in normal lung, apparently declining through invasive adenocarcinoma. Clonality was highest in normal lung, lower in later-stage lesions apparently.

Assay used: immunoSEQ multiplex PCR; TCRdb lists only in-frame clones, some missing. The sample holds around 20,000 clones, 60% to 80% seen once. The sample was FFPE invasive lung adenocarcinoma tissue. This receptor was obtained from a person aged 55 to 69 with lung adenocarcinoma. The chain employs TRBV7-2 and TRBJ2-1, with 11 bases fitting TRBD1. The CDR3 region is CASSFPGTGGLRTYNEQFF. CDR3 nucleotide sequence: TGTGCCAGCAGCTTCCCCGGGACAGGGGGTTTAAGGACCTACAATGAGCAGTTCTTC.